Following are 13 T cell receptor beta chains from one sample sequenced in a study of T cell responses to AZD1222 COVID-19 vaccine. Libraries were prepared by immunoSEQ multiplex PCR; TCRdb keeps only in-frame clonotypes and omits some of them. The profile shows 95,000 to 130,000 clones, 70% to 90% of them singletons. The specimen comprised peripheral blood, sampled on day 0 of MenACWY control vaccination. Receptors were obtained from an adult in good health.

This chain connects TRBV7-8 to TRBJ1-6, with a weak D call TRBD1 (5 bases). Looked up from germline, CDR1 is SGHVS and CDR2 is FQNEAQ. V lost 5 bases and J 10 bases, leaving 15 bases between the germline ends. This CDR3 is 14 amino acids long. CDR3 sequence (DNA): TGTGCCAGCAGCACTAGGAAAGGGGAGTCACCCCTCCACTTT. It specifies CASSTRKGESPLHF.

This chain connects TRBV7-9 to TRBJ1-3; D ambiguous. Per germline, CDR1 SEHNR and CDR2 FQNEAQ (reference sequence). The CDR3 extends over 18 amino acids. V was pared by 0 bases and J by 0 bases, with 15 bases between. DNA of the CDR3: TGTGCCAGCAGCTTAGCGATCAACGCGGATTTCTCTGGAAACACCATATATTTT. This sequence encodes CASSLAINADFSGNTIYF. Full variable domain (remainder filled in from reference TRBV7-9 and TRBJ1-3): DTGVSQNPRHKITKRGQNVTFRCDPISEHNRLYWYRQTLGQGPEFLTYFQNEAQLEKSRLLSDRFSAERPKGSFSTLEIQRTEQGDSAMYLCASSLAINADFSGNTIYFGEGSWLTVV.

This clone was seen a handful of times. This chain uses TRBV11-3 with TRBJ2-5, with D possibly called TRBD1 or TRBD2 (5 bases each). In germline, CDR1 is SGHNT, CDR2 YENEEA. CDR3 length: 15 amino acids. Trimming took 1 base from V and 6 from J, leaving 15 bases between them. The CDR3 region is CASSLGGMGQKTQYF. As DNA, the CDR3 is TGTGCCAGCAGCTTAGGGGGGATGGGTCAGAAGACCCAGTACTTC.

The chain carries TRBV6-5 and TRBJ1-5; TRBD1 agrees at 8 bases. In germline, CDR1 is MNHEY, CDR2 SVGAGI. The CDR3 is 13 amino acids. The J segment lost 6 bases and the V segment lost 4 bases, leaving 2 bases of the junction unmatched. The chain's CDR3 is CASSFQGAQPQHF. DNA for the CDR3: TGTGCCAGCAGTTTTCAGGGGGCTCAGCCCCAGCATTTT.

This rearrangement joins TRBV7-8 to TRBJ1-1, with TRBD1 identical over 7 bases. There are 15 residues in the CDR3. From germline, CDR1 is SGHVS and CDR2 FQNEAQ. V shed 3 bases, J shed 1 base, and the junction held 5 bases outside the gene matches. The CDR3 reads CASSLGQPANTEAFF. CDR3 DNA sequence: TGTGCCAGCAGCTTGGGACAGCCAGCGAACACTGAAGCTTTCTTT.

V gene TRBV25-1 combines with J gene TRBJ2-7; 11 bases map to TRBD2. The germline gives CDR1 MGHDK, CDR2 SYGVNS. The CDR3 sequence is 16 residues long. V lost 4 bases to trimming and J lost 2 bases; unmatched junction nucleotides: 7. In DNA, the CDR3 is TGTGCCAGCAGTGTAGGGCTAGCGGGGGGCCCCTACGAGCAGTACTTC. Amino acid sequence: CASSVGLAGGPYEQYF.

The rearrangement links TRBV28 to TRBJ2-7; possible D gene TRBD1, 6 bases. The V gene's germline CDR1 is MDHEN and CDR2 SYDVKM. V gave up 6 bases and J gave up 5 bases, with 20 bases separating them. The CDR3 spans 15 residues. The CDR3 region has the DNA TGTGCCAGCAGCAAACTTAACACAGGGTGGAACGAGCAGTACTTC. Residues: CASSKLNTGWNEQYF.

This clone has just one count. The V and J genes are TRBV28 and TRBJ1-6; 7 bases line up with TRBD1. The CDR3 has 13 residues. Per germline, CDR1 MDHEN and CDR2 SYDVKM. J was trimmed by 6 bases and V by 7 bases; bases with no gene match: 3. CDR3 residues: CASTGQSNSPLHF. The CDR3 coding sequence is TGTGCCAGCACGGGACAGAGTAATTCACCCCTCCACTTT.

V gene TRBV28 combines with J gene TRBJ1-6; the D gene is possibly TRBD1 (5 bases). Trimming left V 7 bases short and J 8 bases short, with 15 bases between. The CDR3 extends over 14 amino acids. CDR1 MDHEN and CDR2 SYDVKM come from the germline V gene. Written as DNA, the CDR3 is TGTGCCAGCACTCGCGAGACAGCTTATTCACCCCTCCACTTT. It yields the protein CASTRETAYSPLHF.

The rearrangement uses TRBV28 and TRBJ2-7; 10 nucleotides line up with TRBD1. The CDR3 is made up of 14 amino acids. V gave up 1 base and J gave up 10 bases; unmatched junction bases: 7. Germline V CDR1 and CDR2: MDHEN, SYDVKM. CDR3 bases: TGTGCCAGCAGTTTATCGGACAGGGGGGGCCTTCAGTACTTC. Amino acids: CASSLSDRGGLQYF.

The gene calls are TRBV2 and TRBJ1-5, with D possibly being TRBD1 (6 bases). Germline V CDR1 and CDR2: SNHLY, FYNNEI. The CDR3 is 15 residues long. The V gene lost 3 bases and the J gene lost 7 bases, with 16 bases spanning the gap. The CDR3 DNA is TGTGCCAGCAGTGACCAAGGGGGGGGGCGCCAGCCCCAGCATTTT. Amino acids: CASSDQGGGRQPQHF.

V usage is TRBV9 and J usage is TRBJ1-2, with 8 bases matching TRBD1. V dropped 0 bases and J dropped 8; count of bases not matched to a gene: 6. The CDR3 length is 14 residues. In germline, CDR1 is SGDLS, CDR2 YYNGEE. The CDR3 spells CASSVDSDRGGYTF. CDR3 coding DNA: TGTGCCAGCAGCGTAGATTCTGACAGGGGAGGCTACACCTTC.

The chain recombines TRBV20-1 with TRBJ1-2, with 9 bases matching TRBD1. The CDR3 extends over 19 amino acids. Looked up from germline, CDR1 is DFQATT and CDR2 is SNEGSKA (reference sequence). V lost 3 bases and J lost 6; bases outside the gene matches: 23. The DNA for the CDR3 is TGCAGTGCTAGTGTTCAGTGGGGCGCCGGGACAGGGAGTATGGATGGCTACACCTTC. Protein: CSASVQWGAGTGSMDGYTF.